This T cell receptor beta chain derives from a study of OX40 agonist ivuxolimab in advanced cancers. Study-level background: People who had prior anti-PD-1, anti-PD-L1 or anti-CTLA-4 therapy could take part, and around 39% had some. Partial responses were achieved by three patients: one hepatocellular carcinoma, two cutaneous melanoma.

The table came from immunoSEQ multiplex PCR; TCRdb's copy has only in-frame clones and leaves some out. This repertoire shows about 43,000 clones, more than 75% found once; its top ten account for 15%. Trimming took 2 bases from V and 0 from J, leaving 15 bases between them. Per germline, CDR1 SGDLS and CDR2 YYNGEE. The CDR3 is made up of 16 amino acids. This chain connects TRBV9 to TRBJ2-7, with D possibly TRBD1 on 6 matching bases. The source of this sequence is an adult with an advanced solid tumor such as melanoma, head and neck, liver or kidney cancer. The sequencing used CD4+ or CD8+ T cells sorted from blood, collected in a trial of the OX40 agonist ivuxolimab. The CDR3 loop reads CASSVNPRDTSYEQYF. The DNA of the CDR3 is TGTGCCAGCAGCGTCAACCCCAGGGACACCTCCTACGAGCAGTACTTC.